This TCR beta chain stems from a study of regulatory T cells in long-lasting Graves disease (dated by TCRdb to the early 2020s). General notes on the study: In the newly diagnosed Graves' disease group, patients had been taking antithyroid drugs for less than 3 months. The study took place in China and was registered as a clinical trial. A total of some 33 samples were covered by TCR sequencing, comprising approximately 13 persistent and around 20 newly diagnosed Graves' disease patients. Persistent Graves' disease patients were compared with newly diagnosed Graves' disease patients by peripheral blood TCR sequencing and RNA sequencing. What the authors observed across the whole study: Patients with persistent disease shared more public clonotypes (about 2,500) than newly diagnosed patients did (966). Compared with newly diagnosed patients, patients with persistent Graves' disease had lower TCR Shannon entropy and fewer highly expanded clones, which suggests clonal expansion. Only the TCR beta chain was sequenced and analyzed. The small sample size was acknowledged by the authors as a limitation that may reduce accuracy. Persistent disease showed preferential use of TRBV28, TRBJ1-2 and TRBJ2-5, whereas newly diagnosed disease favored TRBV20-1 and TRBJ2-1. Peripheral blood alone was examined, since thyroid tissue, which constituted the primary lesion, could not be accessed.

What this sample's time point label stands for: newly diagnosed GD, antithyroid drugs for less than 3 months. For both TCR sequencing and RNA sequencing, RNA was extracted from PBMCs in TRIzol. The diagnosis of Graves' disease was made according to American Thyroid Association guidelines. Recruitment of patients was carried out at an endocrinology department in Xi'an, China. Each patient gave around 9 milliliters of peripheral blood, collected in an EDTA anticoagulant tube. Ficoll Paque Plus density gradient separation was used to isolate PBMCs, and no further T cell sorting was performed. An Agilent 2100 Bioanalyzer and agarose gel were used to check RNA quality, while a NanoDrop 2000 measured RNA concentration. Deletion took 2 bases off V and 7 bases off J, with a span of 13 bases between the germline ends. The CDR3 runs 14 amino acids, cysteine and phenylalanine included. Left in the record is the CDR3 DNA by itself, 42 bases read in frame from the first base. Sequences KGHDR (CDR1) and SFDVKD (CDR2) are obtained from the germline V gene.

With respect to this clonotype: The antigen this receptor binds is unknown. It has no much larger one-base neighbor in the sample; base qualities were not kept.

Receptor libraries were prepared by multiplex PCR. Instrument on record: Illumina HiSeq 4000. To build TCR beta libraries, CDR3 regions were amplified by Arm-PCR using iRepertoire HTBI primers. Before sequencing, the PCR products underwent gel purification. In the paper's pipeline: Gene usage analysis of CDR3 amino acid clonotypes used the roughly 60 TRBV and 12 to 15 TRBJ segments found across samples. Filtered high-quality paired reads were merged into contigs using COPE and FqMerger. BLAST was used to align contigs to the IMGT TRBV, TRBD and TRBJ reference genes, and CDR3 was defined following IMGT. Any clonotype with a frequency above 0.1% was classified as a highly expanded clone. Shannon entropy was used to measure repertoire diversity, and the Gini coefficient was used to measure V-J evenness. Clonotypes shared by more than one individual were considered public. TCRdb reran the public reads through fastp at Q25 and MiXCR, keeping productive beta chains. Rows are unified per CDR3 protein, each entry keeping the most common DNA and genes. The V and J calls, along with clone size, are taken from TCRdb and not from the paper's own processing. The sample table records 550,000 to 600,000 distinct CDR3 sequences; about 16% of these occur just once. The ten largest clonotypes hold more than 10% of the sample.

This sample was also put to use in a study of T cells in Graves' hyperthyroidism and ophthalmopathy. The second paper states: Stable Graves' hyperthyroidism was defined as the absence of progression to ophthalmopathy over 18 months of follow-up. The hyperthyroidism patients were between 18 and 65 years old and newly diagnosed, with a disease duration of less than 2 months. Patients with uncontrolled infections, other autoimmune diseases, pregnancy or lactation were excluded. Diagnoses relied on clinical symptoms, serum thyroxine and TRAb, thyroid ultrasound and orbital computed tomography. A first-round RT-PCR of the TCR CDR3 used the HTBI primer set with the Qiagen OneStep RT-PCR kit. Most expanded thyroid clonotypes (frequency above 0.001) were also detected in blood, a finding suggesting that blood repertoires may reflect thyroid immune responses. A 13 V-J signature model separated ophthalmopathy from stable hyperthyroidism, with roughly 88% sensitivity and 81.08% specificity in cross-validation and 80%/75% in testing. During validation, the model predicted progression to ophthalmopathy a median of roughly 7.1 months ahead of onset, with almost 71% sensitivity and less than 85% specificity. TCR V-J signatures able to tell the groups apart were searched for in a discovery cohort of 100 patients, of whom fewer than 45 had Graves' ophthalmopathy and around 57 had stable Graves' hyperthyroidism. Prospective prediction of ophthalmopathy was tested in an independent validation cohort of 18 to 20 hyperthyroidism patients and 17 patients who later progressed to ophthalmopathy. The approximately 98 discovery patients were randomly divided into training and test sets at a 7:3 ratio. In addition, the study compared T-cell repertoires in thyroid tissue and in blood from roughly six Graves' hyperthyroidism patients. Following sampling, methimazole starting at 30 mg daily was given to hyperthyroidism patients, and high-dose intravenous methylprednisolone was given to ophthalmopathy patients. The libraries were constructed in a second round of multiplex PCR and then size-selected and purified. Sequencing of the libraries was done on an Illumina HiSeq2000 using paired-end 100 bp reads. Raw data were processed with SOAPnuke, discarding reads with adapters, uncalled bases, mean Phred below 15, or no exact constant-primer or identifier match. High-quality paired reads were merged with COPE v1.2.5, and unique nucleotide sequences were defined as clonotypes. Clonotypes were aligned to IMGT TRBV, TRBD and TRBJ reference segments using MiTCR v1.1. Analysis was restricted to V-J combinations with a frequency above 0.0001, which covered roughly 99% of repertoires. A TCS score was defined as the ratio between F50 (clonal expansion) and ExV (chaos), using BLOSUM62-based TCRdist between CDR3 peptides within each V-J. Welch's t-statistics and random forest reduced 514 V-J features to roughly 13, which were used in a naive Bayes classifier (R e1071). No statistical method was used to fix the sample size in advance, and group allocation was not hidden from the investigators. TCR Vbeta CDR3 sequencing of 135 peripheral blood samples (approximately 44 ophthalmopathy, under 80 hyperthyroidism and some 17 progressor patients) is reported in the paper.

The V and J genes are TRBV24-1 and TRBJ2-5, and the D gene may be TRBD1, 5 bases matching. The receptor comes from a young man with Graves disease. Donor details come from another sample of the same person, matched by shared clones. The sample was peripheral blood mononuclear cells (PBMCs), taken at new diagnosis, from a patient treated with antithyroid drugs. The nucleotide sequence is given as TGTGCCACCAGTGATTATAGGACGCAGGGGACCCAGTACTTC. Its protein product is CATSDYRTQGTQYF.